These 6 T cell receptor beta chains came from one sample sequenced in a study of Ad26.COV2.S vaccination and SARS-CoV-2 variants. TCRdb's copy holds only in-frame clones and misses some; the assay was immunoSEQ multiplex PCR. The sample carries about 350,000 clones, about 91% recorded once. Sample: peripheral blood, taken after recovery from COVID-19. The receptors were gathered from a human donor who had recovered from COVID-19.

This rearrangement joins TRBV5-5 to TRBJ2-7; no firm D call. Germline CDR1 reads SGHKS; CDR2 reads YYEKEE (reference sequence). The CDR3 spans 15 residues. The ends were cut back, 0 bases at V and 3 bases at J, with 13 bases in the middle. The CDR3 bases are TGTGCCAGCAGCTTGGGACGGATCTTAGTCTACGAGCAGTACTTC. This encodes CASSLGRILVYEQYF. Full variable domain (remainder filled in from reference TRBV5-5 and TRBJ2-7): DAGVTQSPTHLIKTRGQQVTLRCSPISGHKSVSWYQQVLGQGPQFIFQYYEKEERGRGNFPDRFSARQFPNYSSELNVNALLLGDSALYLCASSLGRILVYEQYFGPGTRLTVT.

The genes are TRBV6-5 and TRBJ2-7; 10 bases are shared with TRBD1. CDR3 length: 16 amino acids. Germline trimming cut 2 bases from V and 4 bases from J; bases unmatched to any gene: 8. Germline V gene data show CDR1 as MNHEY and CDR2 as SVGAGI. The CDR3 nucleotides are TGTGCCAGCAGTTACGCTTCCGGGACAGGGGCTTACGAGCAGTACTTC. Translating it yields CASSYASGTGAYEQYF.

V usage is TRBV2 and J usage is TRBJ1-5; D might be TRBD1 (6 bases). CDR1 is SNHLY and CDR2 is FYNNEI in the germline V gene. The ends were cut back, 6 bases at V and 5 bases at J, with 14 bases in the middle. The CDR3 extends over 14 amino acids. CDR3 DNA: TGTGCCAGCAGCACTGACGGGGGGCATCAGCCCCAGCATTTT. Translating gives CASSTDGGHQPQHF.

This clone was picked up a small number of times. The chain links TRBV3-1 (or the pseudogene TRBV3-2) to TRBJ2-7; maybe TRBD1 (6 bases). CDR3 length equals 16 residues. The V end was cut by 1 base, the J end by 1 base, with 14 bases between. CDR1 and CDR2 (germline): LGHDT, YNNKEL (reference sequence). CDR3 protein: CASSQAHLTGSYEQYF. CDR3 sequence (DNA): TGTGCCAGCAGCCAAGCCCACCTGACAGGATCCTACGAGCAGTACTTC.

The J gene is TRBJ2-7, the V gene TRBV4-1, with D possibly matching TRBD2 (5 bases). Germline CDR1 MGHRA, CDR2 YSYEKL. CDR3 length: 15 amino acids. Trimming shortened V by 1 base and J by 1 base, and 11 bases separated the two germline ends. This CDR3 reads CASSQGASRSYEQYF. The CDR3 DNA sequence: TGCGCCAGCAGCCAAGGAGCTAGCCGTTCCTACGAGCAGTACTTC.

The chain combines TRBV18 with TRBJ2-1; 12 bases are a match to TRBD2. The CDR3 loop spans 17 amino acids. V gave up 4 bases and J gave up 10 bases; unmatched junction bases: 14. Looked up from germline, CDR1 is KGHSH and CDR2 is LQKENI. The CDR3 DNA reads TGTGCCAGCTCACTGCGACTAGCGGGGGCCCTGGGGGGCGAGCAGTTCTTC. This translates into CASSLRLAGALGGEQFF. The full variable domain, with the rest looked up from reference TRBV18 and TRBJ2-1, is NAGVMQNPRHLVRRRGQEARLRCSPMKGHSHVYWYRQLPEEGLKFMVYLQKENIIDESGMPKERFSAEFPKEGPSILRIQQVVRGDSAAYFCASSLRLAGALGGEQFFGPGTRLTVL.